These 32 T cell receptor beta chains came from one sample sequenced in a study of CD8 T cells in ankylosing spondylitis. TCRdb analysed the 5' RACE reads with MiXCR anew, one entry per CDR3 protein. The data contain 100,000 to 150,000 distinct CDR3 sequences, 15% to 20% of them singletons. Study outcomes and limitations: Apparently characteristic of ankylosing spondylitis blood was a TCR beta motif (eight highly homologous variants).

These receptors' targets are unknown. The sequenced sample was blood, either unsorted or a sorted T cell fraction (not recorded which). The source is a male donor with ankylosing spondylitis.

In DNA, the CDR3 is TGCAGTGCTAGAGAGGGGTGGGCAGGGGGCTACAATGAGCAGTTCTTC. Protein sequence: CSAREGWAGGYNEQFF. The rearrangement uses TRBV20-1 and TRBJ2-1; 7 positions match TRBD1. This CDR3 region has 16 residues. V was pared by 0 bases and J by 3 bases, with 8 bases of the junction left unmatched. Germline-derived CDR1 and CDR2 are DFQATT and SNEGSKA (reference sequence).

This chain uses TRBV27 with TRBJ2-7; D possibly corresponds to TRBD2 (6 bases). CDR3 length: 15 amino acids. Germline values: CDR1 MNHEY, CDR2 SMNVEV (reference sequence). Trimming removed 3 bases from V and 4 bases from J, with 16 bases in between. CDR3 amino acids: CASSFGLGGTYEQYF. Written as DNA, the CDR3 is TGTGCCAGCAGTTTCGGGTTAGGCGGGACGTACGAGCAGTACTTC.

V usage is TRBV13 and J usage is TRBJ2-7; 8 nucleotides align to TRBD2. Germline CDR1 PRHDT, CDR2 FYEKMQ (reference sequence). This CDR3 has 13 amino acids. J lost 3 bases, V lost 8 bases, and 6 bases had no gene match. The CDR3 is CASSLAEGYEQYF. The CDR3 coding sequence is TGTGCCAGCTCACTAGCGGAGGGCTACGAGCAGTACTTC.

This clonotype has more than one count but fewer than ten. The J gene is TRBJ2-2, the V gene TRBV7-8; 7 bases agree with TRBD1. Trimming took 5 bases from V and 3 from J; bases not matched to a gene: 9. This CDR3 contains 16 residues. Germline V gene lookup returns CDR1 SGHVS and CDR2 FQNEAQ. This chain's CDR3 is CASSPLRDSHTGELFF. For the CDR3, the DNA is TGTGCCAGCAGCCCCCTCCGGGACAGCCACACCGGGGAGCTGTTTTTT.

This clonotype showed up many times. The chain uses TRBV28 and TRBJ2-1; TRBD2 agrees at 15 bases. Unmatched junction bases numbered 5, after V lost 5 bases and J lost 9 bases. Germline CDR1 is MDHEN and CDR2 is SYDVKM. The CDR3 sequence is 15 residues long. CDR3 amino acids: CASSRGTSGRSEQFF. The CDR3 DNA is TGTGCCAGCAGTAGAGGGACTAGCGGGAGGTCTGAGCAGTTCTTC.

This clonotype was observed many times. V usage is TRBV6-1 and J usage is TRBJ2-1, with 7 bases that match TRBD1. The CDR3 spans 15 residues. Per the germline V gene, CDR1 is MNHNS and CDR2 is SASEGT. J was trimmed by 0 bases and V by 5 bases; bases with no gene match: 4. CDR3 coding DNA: TGTGCCAGCAGTCCGGGACAGAGCTCCTACAATGAGCAGTTCTTC. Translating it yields CASSPGQSSYNEQFF.

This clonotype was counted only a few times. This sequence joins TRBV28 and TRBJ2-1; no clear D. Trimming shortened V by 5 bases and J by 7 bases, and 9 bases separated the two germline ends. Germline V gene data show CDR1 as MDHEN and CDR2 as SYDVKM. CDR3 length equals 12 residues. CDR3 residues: CASSAYANEQFF. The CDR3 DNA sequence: TGTGCCAGCAGTGCTTATGCAAATGAGCAGTTCTTC.

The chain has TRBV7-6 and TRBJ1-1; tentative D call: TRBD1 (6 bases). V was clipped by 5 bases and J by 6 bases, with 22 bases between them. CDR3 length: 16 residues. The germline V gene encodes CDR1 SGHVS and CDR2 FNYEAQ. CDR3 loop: CASSPAWGLGEAEAFF. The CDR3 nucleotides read TGTGCCAGCAGCCCCGCTTGGGGGCTAGGGGAGGCTGAAGCTTTCTTT.

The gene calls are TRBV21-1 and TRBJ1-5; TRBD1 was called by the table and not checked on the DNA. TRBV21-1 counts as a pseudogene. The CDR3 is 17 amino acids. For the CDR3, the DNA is TGTGCCAGCAGCGTATCAACTGTGGGGGATGGGTGTCAGCCCCAGCATTTT. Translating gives CASSVSTVGDGCQPQHF.

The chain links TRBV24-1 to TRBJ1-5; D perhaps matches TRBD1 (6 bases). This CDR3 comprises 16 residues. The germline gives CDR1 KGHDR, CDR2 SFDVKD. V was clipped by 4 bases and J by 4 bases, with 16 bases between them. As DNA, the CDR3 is TGTGCCACCAGTGAAGGGGGAACAGGACTGAATCAGCCCCAGCATTTT. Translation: CATSEGGTGLNQPQHF.

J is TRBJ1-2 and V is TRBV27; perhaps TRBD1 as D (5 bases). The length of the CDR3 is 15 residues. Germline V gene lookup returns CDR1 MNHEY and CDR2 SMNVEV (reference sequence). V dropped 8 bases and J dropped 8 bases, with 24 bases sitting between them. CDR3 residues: CASGTPRTWRLGYTF. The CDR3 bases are TGTGCCAGCGGGACTCCTCGGACATGGCGTCTAGGCTACACCTTC.

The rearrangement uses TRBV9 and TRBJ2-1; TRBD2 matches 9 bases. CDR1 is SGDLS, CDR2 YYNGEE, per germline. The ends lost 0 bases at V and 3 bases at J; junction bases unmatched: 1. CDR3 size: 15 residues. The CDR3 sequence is CASSVASGNYNEQFF. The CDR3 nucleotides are TGTGCCAGCAGCGTAGCTAGCGGGAACTACAATGAGCAGTTCTTC.

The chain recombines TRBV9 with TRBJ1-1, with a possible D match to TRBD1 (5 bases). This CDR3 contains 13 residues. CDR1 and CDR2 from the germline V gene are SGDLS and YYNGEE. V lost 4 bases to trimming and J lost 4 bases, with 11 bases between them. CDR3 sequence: CASSPSGGTEAFF. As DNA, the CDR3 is TGTGCCAGCAGCCCGAGCGGGGGCACTGAAGCTTTCTTT.

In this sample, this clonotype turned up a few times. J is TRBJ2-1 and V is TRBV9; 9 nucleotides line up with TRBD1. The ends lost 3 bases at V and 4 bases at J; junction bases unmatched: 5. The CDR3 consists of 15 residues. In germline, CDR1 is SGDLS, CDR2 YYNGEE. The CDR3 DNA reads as TGTGCCAGCAGCGCCGGGACAGGGTTTTACAATGAGCAGTTCTTC. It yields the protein CASSAGTGFYNEQFF. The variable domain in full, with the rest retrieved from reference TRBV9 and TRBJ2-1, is DSGVTQTPKHLITATGQRVTLRCSPRSGDLSVYWYQQSLDQGLQFLIQYYNGEERAKGNILERFSAQQFPDLHSELNLSSLELGDSALYFCASSAGTGFYNEQFFGPGTRLTVL.

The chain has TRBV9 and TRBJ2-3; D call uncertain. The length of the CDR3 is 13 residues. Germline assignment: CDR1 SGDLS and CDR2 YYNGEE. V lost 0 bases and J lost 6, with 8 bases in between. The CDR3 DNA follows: TGTGCCAGCAGCGTAGTCAAGACGGATACGCAGTATTTT. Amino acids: CASSVVKTDTQYF. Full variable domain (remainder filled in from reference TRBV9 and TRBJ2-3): DSGVTQTPKHLITATGQRVTLRCSPRSGDLSVYWYQQSLDQGLQFLIQYYNGEERAKGNILERFSAQQFPDLHSELNLSSLELGDSALYFCASSVVKTDTQYFGPGTRLTVL.

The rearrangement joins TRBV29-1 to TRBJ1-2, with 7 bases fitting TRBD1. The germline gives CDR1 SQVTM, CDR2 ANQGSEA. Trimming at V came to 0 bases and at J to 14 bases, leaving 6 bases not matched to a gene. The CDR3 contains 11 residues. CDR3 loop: CSVEDWGQRTF. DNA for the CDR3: TGCAGCGTTGAAGATTGGGGACAGAGGACCTTC.

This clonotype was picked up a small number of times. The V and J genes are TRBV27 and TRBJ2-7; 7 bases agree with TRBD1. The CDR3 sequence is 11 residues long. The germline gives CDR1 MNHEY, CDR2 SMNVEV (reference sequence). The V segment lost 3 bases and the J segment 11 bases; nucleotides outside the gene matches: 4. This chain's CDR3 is CASSFGQDEYF. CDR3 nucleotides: TGTGCCAGCAGTTTTGGACAGGATGAGTACTTC.

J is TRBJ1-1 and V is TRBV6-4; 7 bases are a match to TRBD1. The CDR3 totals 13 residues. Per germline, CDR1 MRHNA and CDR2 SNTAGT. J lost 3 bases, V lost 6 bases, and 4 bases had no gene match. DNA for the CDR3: TGTGCCAGCAGCGCAGGGGGTTACACTGAAGCTTTCTTT. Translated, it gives CASSAGGYTEAFF.

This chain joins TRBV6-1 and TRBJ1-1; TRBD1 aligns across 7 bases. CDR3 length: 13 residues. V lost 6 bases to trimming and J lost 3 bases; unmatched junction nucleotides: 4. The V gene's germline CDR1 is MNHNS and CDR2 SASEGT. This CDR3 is CASSETGDTEAFF. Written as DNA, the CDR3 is TGTGCCAGCAGCGAAACAGGGGACACTGAAGCTTTCTTT.

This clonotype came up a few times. This CDR3 reads CASSQEGGVSYNEQFF. CDR3 sequence (DNA): TGTGCCAGCAGCCAAGAAGGGGGGGTCTCCTACAATGAGCAGTTCTTC. The genes are TRBV3-1 and TRBJ2-1, with a tentative D call TRBD2 (7 bases). This CDR3 has 16 residues. The germline CDR1 and CDR2 sequences are LGHDT and YNNKEL (reference sequence). Trimming pared 0 bases from V and 0 bases from J, leaving 9 bases between.

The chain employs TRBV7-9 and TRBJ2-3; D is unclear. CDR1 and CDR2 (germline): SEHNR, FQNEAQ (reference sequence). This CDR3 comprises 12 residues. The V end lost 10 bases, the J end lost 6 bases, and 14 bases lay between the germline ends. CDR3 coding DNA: TGTGCCACCTCTGGGGTAAAGGATACGCAGTATTTT. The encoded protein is CATSGVKDTQYF.

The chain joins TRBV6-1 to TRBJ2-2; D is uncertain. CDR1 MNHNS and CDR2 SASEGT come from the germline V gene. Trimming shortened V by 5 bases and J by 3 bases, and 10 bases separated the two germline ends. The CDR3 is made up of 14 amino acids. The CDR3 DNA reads TGTGCCAGCAGTCCCCTTTTGGACACCGGGGAGCTGTTTTTT. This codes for CASSPLLDTGELFF.

The CDR3 DNA reads as TGTGCCAGCAGTTTCGTGGGGGCTTCATGGGAGCTGTTTTTT. This gives the protein CASSFVGASWELFF. The chain carries TRBV27 and TRBJ2-2; possibly TRBD1 for D (6 bases). Trimming left V 3 bases short and J 9 bases short, with 14 bases between. Germline V gene data show CDR1 as MNHEY and CDR2 as SMNVEV (reference sequence). The CDR3 has 14 amino acids.

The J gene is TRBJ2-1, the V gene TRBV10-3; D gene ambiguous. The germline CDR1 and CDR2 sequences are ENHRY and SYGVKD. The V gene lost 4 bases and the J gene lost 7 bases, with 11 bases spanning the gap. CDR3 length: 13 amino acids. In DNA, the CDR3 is TGTGCCATCAGTGTTCCAGGCGGTAATGAGCAGTTCTTC. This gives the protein CAISVPGGNEQFF.

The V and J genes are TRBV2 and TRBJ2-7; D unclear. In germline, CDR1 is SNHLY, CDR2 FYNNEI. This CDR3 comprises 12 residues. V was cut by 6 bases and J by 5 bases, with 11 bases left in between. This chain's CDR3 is CASRIGPHEQYF. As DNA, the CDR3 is TGTGCCAGCAGGATAGGGCCCCACGAGCAGTACTTC.

CDR3 bases: TGCAGCGGCACAGCGGGCTACGAGCAGTACTTC. Its translation is CSGTAGYEQYF. This chain links TRBV29-1 with TRBJ2-7, with a tentative D call TRBD2 (6 bases). The CDR3 length is 11 residues. Per the germline V gene, CDR1 is SQVTM and CDR2 is ANQGSEA. V lost 7 bases and J 3 bases, leaving 10 bases between the germline ends.

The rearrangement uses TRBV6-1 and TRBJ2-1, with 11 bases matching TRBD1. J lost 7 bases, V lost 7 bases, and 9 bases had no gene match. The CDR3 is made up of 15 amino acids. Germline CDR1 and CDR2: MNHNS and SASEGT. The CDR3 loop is CASTRTGGEKNEQFF. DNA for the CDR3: TGTGCCAGCACAAGGACAGGGGGCGAAAAAAATGAGCAGTTCTTC.

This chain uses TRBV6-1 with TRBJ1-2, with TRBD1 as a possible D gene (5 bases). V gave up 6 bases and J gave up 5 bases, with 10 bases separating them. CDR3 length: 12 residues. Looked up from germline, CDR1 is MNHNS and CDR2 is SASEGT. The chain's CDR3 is CASRGLGYGYTF. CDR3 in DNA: TGTGCCAGCAGGGGGCTTGGATATGGCTACACCTTC.

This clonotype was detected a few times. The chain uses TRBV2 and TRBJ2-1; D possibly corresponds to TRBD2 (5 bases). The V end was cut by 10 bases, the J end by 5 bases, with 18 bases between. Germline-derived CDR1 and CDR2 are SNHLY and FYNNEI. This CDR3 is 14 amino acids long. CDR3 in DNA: TGTGCCAACGAAGGGAGAAGTCTAGACAATGAGCAGTTCTTC. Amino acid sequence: CANEGRSLDNEQFF.

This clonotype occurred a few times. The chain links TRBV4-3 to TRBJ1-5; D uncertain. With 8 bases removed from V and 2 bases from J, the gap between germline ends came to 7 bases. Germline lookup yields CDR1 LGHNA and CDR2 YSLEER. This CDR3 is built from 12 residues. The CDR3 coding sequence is TGCGCCAGCGGACTGCGCAATCAGCCCCAGCATTTT. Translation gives CASGLRNQPQHF.

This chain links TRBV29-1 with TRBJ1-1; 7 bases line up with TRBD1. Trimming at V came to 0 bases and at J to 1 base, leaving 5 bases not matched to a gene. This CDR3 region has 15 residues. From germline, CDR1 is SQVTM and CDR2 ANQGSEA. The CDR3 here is CSVEDFRTGNTEAFF. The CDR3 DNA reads TGCAGCGTTGAAGATTTTAGGACAGGGAACACTGAAGCTTTCTTT.

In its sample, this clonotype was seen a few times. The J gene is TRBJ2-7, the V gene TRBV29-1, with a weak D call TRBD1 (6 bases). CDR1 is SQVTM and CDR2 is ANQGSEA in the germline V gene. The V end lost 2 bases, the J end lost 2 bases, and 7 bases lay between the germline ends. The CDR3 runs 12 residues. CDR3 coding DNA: TGCAGCGTTGAATCAGGGGCCTACGAGCAGTACTTC. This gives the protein CSVESGAYEQYF.